Below are 2 T cell receptor beta chains sequenced from a single sample in a study of vaccination effects on CD4 cells after COVID-19. Expansion with viral peptide pools was applied to antigen-specific CD4+ T cells by the ViraFEST assay prior to sequencing. Cells that had been cultured for approximately eleven days were the source of isolated CD4+ T cells. Every participant took two doses of the BNT162b2 or mRNA-1273 vaccine. These TCRs are of unknown antigen specificity. This table comes from immunoSEQ multiplex PCR, and its TCRdb copy is limited to in-frame clones, with some not included. In the table there are roughly 30,000 clones, over 55% of which are singletons. The specimen comprised CD4+ T cells from PBMCs cultured with HCoV-NL63 spike peptides, sampled after COVID-19 vaccination. Receptor source: a human donor who received a COVID-19 vaccine.

For this clone: The same CDR3 is also encoded by other DNA sequences in this sample. The J gene is TRBJ2-6, the V gene TRBV12-3 or TRBV12-4, with D hard to call. V lost 3 bases and J 4 bases, leaving 4 bases between the germline ends. The CDR3 contains 13 residues. CDR3 nucleotide sequence: TGTGCCAGCAGTTTCTCAGGGGCCAACGTCCTGACTTTC. This codes for CASSFSGANVLTF.

This chain connects TRBV15 to TRBJ1-2; 8 bases match TRBD1. Germline V gives CDR1 LNHNV, CDR2 YYDKDF (reference sequence). With V trimmed by 2 bases and J by 4 bases, 3 bases remained unmatched. The CDR3 extends over 14 amino acids. In DNA, the CDR3 is TGTGCCACCAGCAGACAGGGGGCGACCTATGGCTACACCTTC. Translating gives CATSRQGATYGYTF.